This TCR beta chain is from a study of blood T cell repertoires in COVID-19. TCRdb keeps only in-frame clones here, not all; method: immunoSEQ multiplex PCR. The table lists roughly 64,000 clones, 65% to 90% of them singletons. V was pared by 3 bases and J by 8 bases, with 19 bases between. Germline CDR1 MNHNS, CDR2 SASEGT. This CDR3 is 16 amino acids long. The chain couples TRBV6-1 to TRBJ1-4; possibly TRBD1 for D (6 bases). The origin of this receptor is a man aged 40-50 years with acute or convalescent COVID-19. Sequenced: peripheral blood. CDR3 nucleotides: TGTGCCAGCAGTGATATTCCGGGACAAATGGGGGAAAAACTGTTTTTT. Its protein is CASSDIPGQMGEKLFF.